A selection of T cell receptor beta chains follows, all from one sample in a study of CD8 T cells in Susac syndrome. MiXCR, applied by TCRdb to the immunoSEQ multiplex PCR reads, yields one record per CDR3 protein. The table lists roughly 400,000 distinct CDR3 sequences, approximately 89% of them singletons. Material for sequencing was CD8+ T cells from PBMCs. All receptors derive from a human donor with multiple sclerosis. Each CDR3 is given with its conserved first and last residue. Fields, in order: V gene, clone size, D gene, J gene, CDR3 protein, CDR3 DNA. The D gene is left open where the match is weak. Only part of the rows carry a size: once, few, many, or a class if the clone is expanded.

V gene: TRBV27; clone size: .; D gene: .; J gene: TRBJ2-2; CDR3 protein: CASSLPTGVGGSDTGELFF; CDR3 DNA: TGTGCCAGCAGTTTACCGACAGGGGTGGGCGGGAGCGACACCGGGGAGCTGTTTTTT
V gene: TRBV12-3/TRBV12-4; clone size: .; D gene: .; J gene: TRBJ1-1; CDR3 protein: CASSLTDPGDTEAFF; CDR3 DNA: TGTGCCAGCAGTTTAACGGACCCCGGGGACACTGAAGCTTTCTTT
V gene: TRBV4-2; clone size: .; D gene: TRBD2; J gene: TRBJ2-1; CDR3 protein: CASSQGLAGDYNEQFF; CDR3 DNA: TGTGCCAGCAGCCAAGGCCTAGCGGGAGATTACAATGAGCAGTTCTTC
V gene: TRBV5-4; clone size: .; D gene: .; J gene: TRBJ2-7; CDR3 protein: CASSDLPSPYEQYF; CDR3 DNA: TGTGCCAGCAGCGACCTTCCAAGTCCCTACGAGCAGTACTTC
V gene: TRBV14; clone size: .; D gene: .; J gene: TRBJ1-2; CDR3 protein: CASSQGPSIVDGYTF; CDR3 DNA: TGTGCCAGCAGCCAAGGACCCTCAATTGTTGATGGCTACACCTTC
V gene: TRBV5-1; clone size: .; D gene: .; J gene: TRBJ2-7; CDR3 protein: CASSLWRIDYEQYF; CDR3 DNA: TGCGCCAGCAGCTTGTGGAGGATCGACTACGAGCAGTACTTC
V gene: TRBV6-1; clone size: .; D gene: .; J gene: TRBJ2-1; CDR3 protein: CASRAQGPGGENEQFF; CDR3 DNA: TGTGCCAGCAGAGCCCAAGGCCCCGGAGGGGAGAATGAGCAGTTCTTC
V gene: TRBV28; clone size: .; D gene: .; J gene: TRBJ2-3; CDR3 protein: CASIPSGPDTQYF; CDR3 DNA: TGTGCCAGCATCCCCTCTGGGCCAGATACGCAGTATTTT
V gene: TRBV29-1; clone size: .; D gene: TRBD2; J gene: TRBJ2-7; CDR3 protein: CSVLAGEEQYF; CDR3 DNA: TGCAGCGTCCTAGCGGGAGAAGAGCAGTACTTC
V gene: TRBV30; clone size: .; D gene: .; J gene: TRBJ1-1; CDR3 protein: CAGRVFWEAFF; CDR3 DNA: TGTGCCGGACGGGTTTTCTGGGAAGCTTTCTTT
V gene: TRBV27; clone size: .; D gene: TRBD1; J gene: TRBJ2-7; CDR3 protein: CASTERTGLSYEQYF; CDR3 DNA: TGTGCCAGCACCGAGCGGACAGGCCTATCCTACGAGCAGTACTTC
V gene: TRBV7-2; clone size: .; D gene: TRBD1; J gene: TRBJ1-1; CDR3 protein: CASSLDGQGPEAFF; CDR3 DNA: TGTGCCAGCAGCTTAGATGGACAGGGCCCTGAAGCTTTCTTT
V gene: TRBV12-3/TRBV12-4; clone size: .; D gene: TRBD2; J gene: TRBJ2-1; CDR3 protein: CASNREGLLNEQFF; CDR3 DNA: TGTGCCAGCAACCGGGAGGGCCTCTTGAATGAGCAGTTCTTC
V gene: TRBV6-5; clone size: .; D gene: .; J gene: TRBJ1-5; CDR3 protein: CASSYRSNQPQHF; CDR3 DNA: TGTGCCAGCAGTTACCGCAGCAATCAGCCCCAGCATTTT
V gene: TRBV19; clone size: .; D gene: .; J gene: TRBJ2-1; CDR3 protein: CASSRGSADEQFF; CDR3 DNA: TGTGCCAGTAGCCGGGGGTCAGCGGATGAGCAGTTCTTC
V gene: TRBV6-1; clone size: .; D gene: TRBD2; J gene: TRBJ2-1; CDR3 protein: CASSRTSGRFTDEQFF; CDR3 DNA: TGTGCCAGCAGCCGGACTAGCGGGAGGTTTACCGATGAGCAGTTCTTC
V gene: TRBV2; clone size: .; D gene: .; J gene: TRBJ1-1; CDR3 protein: CASSHQGFMNTEAFF; CDR3 DNA: TGTGCCAGCAGCCATCAGGGTTTTATGAACACTGAAGCTTTCTTT
V gene: TRBV27; clone size: .; D gene: .; J gene: TRBJ1-5; CDR3 protein: CASSAISLNQPQHF; CDR3 DNA: TGTGCCAGCAGTGCCATATCCCTAAATCAGCCCCAGCATTTT
V gene: TRBV5-1; clone size: .; D gene: .; J gene: TRBJ1-1; CDR3 protein: CASSLADTEAFF; CDR3 DNA: TGTGCCAGCAGCTTAGCTGACACTGAAGCTTTCTTT
V gene: TRBV5-1; clone size: once; D gene: TRBD1; J gene: TRBJ2-5; CDR3 protein: CASRGQGRETQYF; CDR3 DNA: TGCGCCAGCAGAGGACAGGGCCGAGAGACCCAGTACTTC
V gene: TRBV6-4; clone size: .; D gene: TRBD2; J gene: TRBJ2-1; CDR3 protein: CASSVLAASSYNEQFF; CDR3 DNA: TGTGCCAGCAGTGTCCTAGCGGCGAGCTCCTACAATGAGCAGTTCTTC
V gene: TRBV4-2; clone size: .; D gene: .; J gene: TRBJ2-7; CDR3 protein: CASSQDSGGVYEQYF; CDR3 DNA: TGTGCCAGCAGCCAAGATTCGGGTGGGGTCTACGAGCAGTACTTC
V gene: TRBV20-1; clone size: .; D gene: .; J gene: TRBJ2-3; CDR3 protein: CSAPLGGSLRADTQYF; CDR3 DNA: TGCAGTGCTCCCCTCGGCGGATCTCTCAGGGCAGATACGCAGTATTTT
V gene: TRBV19; clone size: .; D gene: TRBD2; J gene: TRBJ2-1; CDR3 protein: CASSITSGLYNEQFF; CDR3 DNA: TGTGCCAGTAGTATAACTAGCGGGCTATACAATGAGCAGTTCTTC
V gene: TRBV4-1; clone size: .; D gene: .; J gene: TRBJ1-1; CDR3 protein: CASSQRVVYTEAFF; CDR3 DNA: TGCGCCAGCAGCCAAAGAGTGGTATACACTGAAGCTTTCTTT
V gene: TRBV15; clone size: .; D gene: TRBD1; J gene: TRBJ2-3; CDR3 protein: CATSTTDRGTDTQYF; CDR3 DNA: TGTGCCACCAGCACAACGGACAGGGGAACAGATACGCAGTATTTT
V gene: TRBV7-2; clone size: once; D gene: .; J gene: TRBJ1-1; CDR3 protein: CASSLAGHIGAFF; CDR3 DNA: TGTGCCAGCAGCTTAGCGGGTCACATTGGAGCTTTCTTT
V gene: TRBV25-1; clone size: .; D gene: TRBD1; J gene: TRBJ1-1; CDR3 protein: CASSEWQGAGMENTEAFF; CDR3 DNA: TGTGCCAGCAGTGAATGGCAGGGGGCTGGAATGGAGAACACTGAAGCTTTCTTT
V gene: TRBV5-4; clone size: .; D gene: .; J gene: TRBJ2-1; CDR3 protein: CASSEGGGNEQFF; CDR3 DNA: TGTGCCAGCAGCGAAGGGGGTGGCAATGAGCAGTTCTTC
V gene: TRBV12-3/TRBV12-4; clone size: .; D gene: TRBD2; J gene: TRBJ2-1; CDR3 protein: CASTLVAGDEQFF; CDR3 DNA: TGTGCCAGCACTTTGGTGGCGGGGGATGAGCAGTTCTTC
V gene: TRBV4-1; clone size: .; D gene: .; J gene: TRBJ2-2; CDR3 protein: CASSQVDTAHTGELFF; CDR3 DNA: TGCGCCAGCAGCCAAGTCGACACAGCCCACACCGGGGAGCTGTTTTTT
V gene: TRBV5-6; clone size: .; D gene: TRBD1; J gene: TRBJ2-5; CDR3 protein: CASSLTTGTGGQETQYF; CDR3 DNA: TGTGCCAGCAGCTTGACCACCGGGACAGGGGGCCAAGAGACCCAGTACTTC
V gene: TRBV27; clone size: .; D gene: .; J gene: TRBJ2-1; CDR3 protein: CAITPGESSYNEQFF; CDR3 DNA: TGTGCCATCACCCCGGGGGAGAGCTCCTACAATGAGCAGTTCTTC
V gene: TRBV27; clone size: .; D gene: .; J gene: TRBJ1-4; CDR3 protein: CASTLSPGGEKLFF; CDR3 DNA: TGTGCCAGCACGTTAAGTCCTGGGGGAGAAAAACTGTTTTTT
V gene: TRBV9; clone size: .; D gene: .; J gene: TRBJ2-2; CDR3 protein: CASSVERVTGELFF; CDR3 DNA: TGTGCCAGCAGCGTAGAGCGGGTAACCGGGGAGCTGTTTTTT
V gene: TRBV2; clone size: .; D gene: .; J gene: TRBJ2-7; CDR3 protein: CASSEGDSASYEQYF; CDR3 DNA: TGTGCCAGCAGTGAAGGTGACAGCGCCTCCTACGAGCAGTACTTC
V gene: TRBV13; clone size: .; D gene: TRBD1; J gene: TRBJ1-1; CDR3 protein: CASSLGSGGYTEAFF; CDR3 DNA: TGTGCCAGCAGCTTAGGATCAGGGGGCTACACTGAAGCTTTCTTT
V gene: TRBV7-9; clone size: .; D gene: TRBD2; J gene: TRBJ2-2; CDR3 protein: CASSSPTSGGHANTGELFF; CDR3 DNA: TGTGCCAGCAGCTCTCCGACTAGCGGGGGTCACGCGAACACCGGGGAGCTGTTTTTT
V gene: TRBV14; clone size: .; D gene: TRBD1; J gene: TRBJ2-7; CDR3 protein: CASSQGRGLLGSYEQYF; CDR3 DNA: TGTGCCAGCAGCCAGGGCAGGGGGCTCTTGGGAAGCTACGAGCAGTACTTC
V gene: TRBV5-1; clone size: .; D gene: .; J gene: TRBJ2-7; CDR3 protein: CASSLFRDYEQYF; CDR3 DNA: TGCGCCAGCAGCTTGTTTAGGGACTACGAGCAGTACTTC
V gene: TRBV6-1; clone size: .; D gene: TRBD2; J gene: TRBJ2-1; CDR3 protein: CASSPEGAGGQGGEQFF; CDR3 DNA: TGTGCCAGCAGTCCTGAGGGAGCGGGGGGGCAAGGGGGTGAGCAGTTCTTC
V gene: TRBV6-5; clone size: .; D gene: TRBD2; J gene: TRBJ2-1; CDR3 protein: CASSYSGVLGGDSSYNEQFF; CDR3 DNA: TGTGCCAGCAGTTACTCGGGAGTTCTGGGAGGGGATAGCTCCTACAATGAGCAGTTCTTC
V gene: TRBV5-1; clone size: many; D gene: TRBD1; J gene: TRBJ2-7; CDR3 protein: CASSPGTDSYEQYF; CDR3 DNA: TGTGCCAGCAGTCCCGGGACAGACTCCTACGAGCAGTACTTC
V gene: TRBV7-8; clone size: .; D gene: TRBD1; J gene: TRBJ2-1; CDR3 protein: CASPGGQGINNEQFF; CDR3 DNA: TGTGCCAGCCCAGGAGGACAGGGGATCAACAATGAGCAGTTCTTC
V gene: TRBV6-6; clone size: .; D gene: .; J gene: TRBJ1-1; CDR3 protein: CASSFTDRNTEAFF; CDR3 DNA: TGTGCCAGCAGTTTTACCGACAGGAACACTGAAGCTTTCTTT
V gene: TRBV27; clone size: .; D gene: TRBD1; J gene: TRBJ2-7; CDR3 protein: CASSLSGTGPSYEQYF; CDR3 DNA: TGTGCCAGCAGTCTCTCGGGGACAGGGCCTTCCTACGAGCAGTACTTC
V gene: TRBV29-1; clone size: .; D gene: .; J gene: TRBJ1-2; CDR3 protein: CSVEEYGRAYGYTF; CDR3 DNA: TGCAGCGTTGAAGAATATGGCAGGGCCTATGGCTACACCTTC
V gene: TRBV4-2; clone size: .; D gene: .; J gene: TRBJ2-3; CDR3 protein: CASSQDLEYGTDTQYF; CDR3 DNA: TGTGCCAGCAGCCAAGATCTCGAATATGGAACAGATACGCAGTATTTT
V gene: TRBV6-5; clone size: .; D gene: TRBD1; J gene: TRBJ1-3; CDR3 protein: CASSYLTQGVSGNTIYF; CDR3 DNA: TGTGCCAGCAGTTACTTGACCCAGGGGGTCTCTGGAAACACCATATATTTT
V gene: TRBV28; clone size: once; D gene: .; J gene: TRBJ2-1; CDR3 protein: CASLSWDTLNNEQFF; CDR3 DNA: TGTGCCAGCCTCTCCTGGGACACCTTAAACAATGAGCAGTTCTTC
V gene: TRBV5-8; clone size: .; D gene: TRBD1; J gene: TRBJ1-2; CDR3 protein: CASSLRGQGWNGYTF; CDR3 DNA: TGTGCCAGCAGCTTGCGCGGACAGGGGTGGAATGGCTACACCTTC
V gene: TRBV3-1; clone size: .; D gene: .; J gene: TRBJ2-7; CDR3 protein: CASSQDGLTKYF; CDR3 DNA: TGTGCCAGCAGCCAAGATGGGCTGACAAAGTACTTC
V gene: TRBV5-1; clone size: .; D gene: .; J gene: TRBJ2-1; CDR3 protein: CASSYDGGGDEQFF; CDR3 DNA: TGCGCCAGCAGCTACGATGGAGGGGGGGATGAGCAGTTCTTC
V gene: TRBV20-1; clone size: .; D gene: TRBD2; J gene: TRBJ2-3; CDR3 protein: CSARLLAGGPYTDTQYF; CDR3 DNA: TGCAGTGCTAGGTTGCTAGCGGGGGGACCTTACACAGATACGCAGTATTTT
V gene: TRBV4-1; clone size: .; D gene: .; J gene: TRBJ2-1; CDR3 protein: CASSQLWAGTVGNEQFF; CDR3 DNA: TGCGCCAGCAGCCAGCTATGGGCAGGGACGGTCGGCAATGAGCAGTTCTTC
V gene: TRBV6-1; clone size: few; D gene: TRBD2; J gene: TRBJ2-1; CDR3 protein: CASRGAGEDEQFF; CDR3 DNA: TGTGCCAGCAGAGGAGCGGGAGAAGATGAGCAGTTCTTC
V gene: TRBV7-9; clone size: .; D gene: .; J gene: TRBJ2-1; CDR3 protein: CASSLRGYPYNEQFF; CDR3 DNA: TGTGCCAGCAGCTTACGTGGGTACCCCTACAATGAGCAGTTCTTC